A single sample is the source of the 21 T cell receptor beta chains below, sequenced in a study of memory CD4+ T cells and cytomegalovirus serostatus. Profiled with immunoSEQ multiplex PCR; TCRdb holds only in-frame clones, not every one. The sample carries tens of thousands of clones, 70% to 80% recorded once. The sort gate was single viable CD3+CD4+CD8-CD45RO+ cells for memory CD4+ T cells. Sequenced sample: memory CD4+ T cells from blood. Receptor source: an adult in good health and CMV-seronegative.

This clone was counted only a few times. The V gene is TRBV19, the J gene TRBJ1-2; 10 bases are a match to TRBD1. The CDR3 contains 14 residues. The germline gives CDR1 LNHDA, CDR2 SQIVND (reference sequence). After removal of 8 bases from V and 3 bases from J, the junction contained 6 bases not matched to a gene. CDR3 sequence: CASDRGRGDYGYTF. The DNA for the CDR3 is TGTGCCAGTGACAGGGGGCGCGGTGACTATGGCTACACCTTC. Based on the CDR3 plus reference TRBV19 and TRBJ1-2, the full variable domain is DGGITQSPKYLFRKEGQNVTLSCEQNLNHDAMYWYRQDPGQGLRLIYYSQIVNDFQKGDIAEGYSVSREKKESFPLTVTSAQKNPTAFYLCASDRGRGDYGYTFGSGTRLTVV.

V is TRBV10-2 and J is TRBJ1-5; D is possibly TRBD1 (5 bases). CDR3 size: 16 residues. Germline V lookup: CDR1 WSHSY, CDR2 SAAADI. V gave up 2 bases and J gave up 5 bases, with 16 bases separating them. The CDR3 region has the DNA TGCGCCAGCAGTGAGACGCTGGGGGGGGAAGATCAGCCCCAGCATTTT. Amino acid sequence: CASSETLGGEDQPQHF.

This sequence joins TRBV28 and TRBJ2-7; 8 positions agree with TRBD2. V lost 10 bases to trimming and J lost 5 bases; unmatched junction nucleotides: 10. The length of the CDR3 is 13 residues. The germline V gene has CDR1 MDHEN and CDR2 SYDVKM. The CDR3 region is CATCPGTRHEQYF. The CDR3 DNA reads as TGTGCCACCTGTCCCGGGACTAGACACGAGCAGTACTTC.

This chain joins TRBV14 and TRBJ1-2; D is unresolved. CDR1 is SGHDN, CDR2 FVKESK, per germline. CDR3 length: 13 amino acids. V lost 4 bases and J 5 bases, leaving 11 bases between the germline ends. The CDR3 DNA follows: TGTGCCAGCAGCCCCTCAGTCGCGTATGGCTACACCTTC. As protein: CASSPSVAYGYTF.

The chain combines TRBV18 with TRBJ2-7; D is tentatively TRBD1 or TRBD2 (6 bases each). Trimming pared 6 bases from V and 3 bases from J, leaving 18 bases between. CDR3 length: 15 residues. Per germline, CDR1 KGHSH and CDR2 LQKENI. In DNA, the CDR3 is TGTGCCAGCTCGACCGGCCGGGGGCCAGGCTACGAGCAGTACTTC. As protein: CASSTGRGPGYEQYF.

This chain's CDR3 is CASSPRQGTKHEQYF. CDR3 nucleotide sequence: TGTGCCAGCTCACCAAGGCAGGGGACAAAACACGAGCAGTACTTC. J is TRBJ2-7 and V is TRBV18; a possible D gene is TRBD1 (6 bases). Germline assignment: CDR1 KGHSH and CDR2 LQKENI. Trimming stripped 2 bases from V and 5 bases from J, with 16 bases between. This CDR3 has 15 residues.

This clone has only a few counts. CDR3: CASSDRGSSYEQYF. Written as DNA, the CDR3 is TGTGCCAGCAGTGACAGGGGTAGCTCCTACGAGCAGTACTTC. The chain combines TRBV2 with TRBJ2-7, with a tentative D call TRBD1 (6 bases). The germline CDR1 and CDR2 sequences are SNHLY and FYNNEI. The CDR3 is made up of 14 amino acids. V was pared by 3 bases and J by 0 bases, with 9 bases between. Full variable domain (outside the CDR3, taken from reference TRBV2 and TRBJ2-7): EPEVTQTPSHQVTQMGQEVILRCVPISNHLYFYWYRQILGQKVEFLVSFYNNEISEKSEIFDDQFSVERPDGSNFTLKIRSTKLEDSAMYFCASSDRGSSYEQYFGPGTRLTVT.

The V and J genes are TRBV19 and TRBJ1-4; D might be TRBD1 (6 bases). The CDR3 runs 14 residues. CDR1 is LNHDA, CDR2 SQIVND, per germline (reference sequence). The V and J ends lost 4 bases and 3 bases respectively, with 9 bases between them. CDR3 DNA sequence: TGTGCCAGTAGTAACAGACAGGCTAATGAAAAACTGTTTTTT. The encoded protein is CASSNRQANEKLFF. The whole variable domain, filled in from reference TRBV19 and TRBJ1-4, reads DGGITQSPKYLFRKEGQNVTLSCEQNLNHDAMYWYRQDPGQGLRLIYYSQIVNDFQKGDIAEGYSVSREKKESFPLTVTSAQKNPTAFYLCASSNRQANEKLFFGSGTQLSVL.

The chain has TRBV19 and TRBJ1-1; 7 nucleotides line up with TRBD1. The CDR3 covers 13 residues. V dropped 9 bases and J dropped 5; count of bases not matched to a gene: 9. Germline values: CDR1 LNHDA, CDR2 SQIVND (reference sequence). CDR3 in amino acids: CASNDRVGTEAFF. CDR3 sequence (DNA): TGTGCCAGCAACGACAGGGTTGGGACTGAAGCTTTCTTT. Full variable domain (outside the CDR3, taken from reference TRBV19 and TRBJ1-1): DGGITQSPKYLFRKEGQNVTLSCEQNLNHDAMYWYRQDPGQGLRLIYYSQIVNDFQKGDIAEGYSVSREKKESFPLTVTSAQKNPTAFYLCASNDRVGTEAFFGQGTRLTVV.

About this clone: Other DNA sequences in the same sample also yield this CDR3. The DNA for the CDR3 is TGTGCCAGCAGCTTGTACTACGGGAAGTCCGGGGAGCTGTTTTTT. It is translated as CASSLYYGKSGELFF. The chain is built from TRBV5-8 and TRBJ2-2, with a tentative D call TRBD2 (5 bases). CDR1 is SGHTS, CDR2 YDEGEE, per germline. CDR3 length equals 15 residues. V was cut by 1 base and J by 6 bases, with 13 bases left in between.

CDR3 sequence reads: CASSPGGTANTEAFF. The CDR3 DNA is TGTGCCAGCAGCCCGGGAGGGACCGCGAACACTGAAGCTTTCTTT. The chain carries TRBV7-2 and TRBJ1-1; TRBD1 might be the D (5 bases). Trimming stripped 5 bases from V and 1 base from J, with 14 bases between. Germline lookup yields CDR1 SGHTA and CDR2 FQGNSA. The CDR3 length is 15 residues.

The CDR3 is CASSTTGGTEAFF. The CDR3 nucleotides are TGCGCCAGCAGCACCACAGGGGGCACTGAAGCTTTCTTT. This chain connects TRBV5-1 to TRBJ1-1; 8 nucleotides agree with TRBD1. V shed 4 bases and J 4 bases; nucleotides not matched to a gene: 3. The CDR3 has 13 amino acids. CDR1 is SGHRS and CDR2 is YFSETQ in the germline V gene.

The rearrangement links TRBV7-8 to TRBJ1-2; 9 bases are a match to TRBD1. V lost 5 bases, J lost 2 bases, and 3 bases stayed unmatched. The CDR3 length is 14 residues. Germline V gene sequence: CDR1 SGHVS, CDR2 FQNEAQ. CDR3 residues: CASSAGQGNYGYTF. The CDR3, as DNA: TGTGCCAGCAGCGCGGGACAGGGAAACTATGGCTACACCTTC.

DNA of the CDR3: TGTGCCAGTAGCACACTACGTTCCCATACAGGGGAGACCGGGGAGCTGTTTTTT. It specifies CASSTLRSHTGETGELFF. The rearrangement joins TRBV19 to TRBJ2-2; 7 bases align to TRBD1. The CDR3 length is 18 residues. V was clipped by 6 bases and J by 5 bases; unmatched bases: 18. Germline V gene lookup returns CDR1 LNHDA and CDR2 SQIVND (reference sequence).

This chain connects TRBV19 to TRBJ1-5, with TRBD1 matching 8 bases. In germline, CDR1 is LNHDA, CDR2 SQIVND (reference sequence). The CDR3 sequence is 15 residues long. J lost 5 bases, V lost 7 bases, and 10 bases had no gene match. DNA for the CDR3: TGTGCCAGTACCCGAGGAGGACAGGGCTATCAGCCCCAGCATTTT. This sequence encodes CASTRGGQGYQPQHF.

The J gene is TRBJ1-3, the V gene TRBV5-4, with D possibly matching TRBD1 (6 bases). V was trimmed by 3 bases and J by 2 bases, leaving 15 bases between them. CDR3 length equals 16 residues. CDR1 and CDR2 from the germline V gene are SGHNT and YYREEE (reference sequence). CDR3 nucleotides: TGTGCCAGCAGCTCCCGAGAGGGGGGAGCTGGAAACACCATATATTTT. Residues: CASSSREGGAGNTIYF.

The chain combines TRBV7-2 with TRBJ2-7; possibly TRBD2 for D (6 bases). CDR1 and CDR2 (germline): SGHTA, FQGNSA. This CDR3 has 16 residues. Trimming stripped 2 bases from V and 2 bases from J, with 16 bases between. The CDR3 DNA is TGTGCCAGCAGCTTATTCGCGGGATCACCCACCTACGAGCAGTACTTC. Translating it yields CASSLFAGSPTYEQYF.

The rearrangement joins TRBV30 to TRBJ1-6; TRBD1 agrees at 8 bases. CDR3 length equals 14 residues. The trim removed 1 base at V and 4 bases at J, leaving 0 bases unmatched. Germline-derived CDR1 and CDR2 are GTSNPN and SVGIG (reference sequence). This CDR3 reads CAWSGTGYNSPLHF. The CDR3 DNA follows: TGTGCCTGGAGTGGGACAGGGTATAATTCACCCCTCCACTTT.

J is TRBJ2-5 and V is TRBV4-3; D is unresolved. CDR1 LGHNA and CDR2 YSLEER come from the germline V gene. With 6 bases removed from V and 5 bases from J, the gap between germline ends came to 16 bases. The CDR3 covers 14 residues. CDR3 sequence: CASSPDAGQETQYF. The DNA for the CDR3 is TGCGCCAGCAGTCCAGACGCCGGGCAGGAGACCCAGTACTTC.

V and J are TRBV15 and TRBJ1-1; D is uncertain. The CDR3 is 12 residues long. CDR1 LNHNV and CDR2 YYDKDF come from the germline V gene (reference sequence). V gave up 4 bases and J gave up 2 bases, with 5 bases separating them. CDR3 sequence: CATSTGNTEAFF. CDR3 DNA sequence: TGTGCCACCAGCACAGGAAACACTGAAGCTTTCTTT.

The chain combines TRBV15 with TRBJ2-4; a possible D gene is TRBD1 (5 bases). V lost 0 bases and J lost 1, with 7 bases in between. The CDR3 is 15 residues long. Germline V gives CDR1 LNHNV, CDR2 YYDKDF (reference sequence). CDR3 sequence: CATSRDRDAKNIQYF. Here the CDR3 DNA reads TGTGCCACCAGCAGAGACAGGGATGCCAAAAACATTCAGTACTTC.